The 21 T cell receptor beta chains presented below share a single source sample, sequenced in a study of blood T cell repertoires in COVID-19. The assay was immunoSEQ multiplex PCR, and TCRdb's table has in-frame clones only and misses some. The sample includes nearly 400,000 clones, about nine tenths of them seen just once. The specimen was PBMCs or T cells enriched from blood (not recorded which). Receptor source: a woman aged 25-40 years who had recovered from COVID-19.

The chain uses TRBV5-1 and TRBJ2-3; D may be TRBD1 (6 bases). Trimming cost V 0 bases and J 4 bases, with 9 bases left between them. The CDR3 is 14 residues long. The V gene's germline CDR1 is SGHRS and CDR2 YFSETQ. The CDR3 DNA follows: TGCGCCAGCAGCTTGGAGGGGGTGGCAGATACGCAGTATTTT. Protein: CASSLEGVADTQYF.

This clone was seen a handful of times. The genes are TRBV12-3 or TRBV12-4 and TRBJ1-6; D is unresolved. Deletions cut 5 bases from V and 9 bases from J, with 8 bases between. The CDR3 totals 12 residues. The chain's CDR3 is CASSHPGSPLHF. DNA for the CDR3: TGTGCCAGCAGTCACCCGGGTTCACCCCTCCACTTT.

This clone appeared a single time. The chain joins TRBV6-5 to TRBJ2-2; D unresolved. V was pared by 0 bases and J by 5 bases, with 7 bases between. This CDR3 has 14 amino acids. The germline CDR1 and CDR2 sequences are MNHEY and SVGAGI. The CDR3 nucleotides read TGTGCCAGCAGTTACTCGAGCCGGACCGGGGAGCTGTTTTTT. Translation: CASSYSSRTGELFF.

The V gene is TRBV30, the J gene TRBJ2-1, with D maybe TRBD1 (7 bases). Trimming took off 5 bases at V and 7 bases at J, with 21 bases between the two ends. This CDR3 has 15 residues. Germline assignment: CDR1 GTSNPN and CDR2 SVGIG (reference sequence). CDR3 bases: TGTGCCTGGGGGGGCCTATACAGGGGAGGAAATGAGCAGTTCTTC. This sequence encodes CAWGGLYRGGNEQFF.

This chain joins TRBV5-1 and TRBJ1-1; 7 bases line up with TRBD1. V shed 3 bases and J 5 bases; nucleotides not matched to a gene: 10. CDR1 and CDR2 from the germline V gene are SGHRS and YFSETQ. The length of the CDR3 is 15 residues. The CDR3 sequence is CASSSIQGPGTEAFF. The CDR3 DNA follows: TGCGCCAGCAGCTCAATACAGGGGCCGGGGACTGAAGCTTTCTTT.

V and J are TRBV30 and TRBJ2-7; TRBD2 matches at 7 bases. The CDR3 sequence is 13 residues long. With V trimmed by 2 bases and J by 4 bases, 5 bases remained unmatched. CDR1 and CDR2 from the germline V gene are GTSNPN and SVGIG (reference sequence). The CDR3 loop is CAWSIPGGYEQYF. The DNA for the CDR3 is TGTGCCTGGAGTATTCCGGGGGGTTACGAGCAGTACTTC.

CDR3 sequence: CASSLRQLGETQYF. The CDR3 coding sequence is TGTGCCAGCAGCTTAAGACAGCTCGGGGAGACCCAGTACTTC. The chain joins TRBV11-2 to TRBJ2-5, with D maybe TRBD1 (5 bases). CDR3 length: 14 residues. The V and J ends lost 2 bases and 5 bases respectively, with 12 bases between them. Germline V gene lookup returns CDR1 SGHAT and CDR2 FQNNGV.

The rearrangement links TRBV5-1 to TRBJ2-7; 10 bases match TRBD1. This CDR3 has 15 residues. Germline CDR1 is SGHRS and CDR2 is YFSETQ. The J segment lost 5 bases and the V segment lost 0 bases, leaving 5 bases of the junction unmatched. CDR3 sequence (DNA): TGCGCCAGCAGCTTGGGACAGGGGGCGCTCGACGAGCAGTACTTC. This translates into CASSLGQGALDEQYF.

The genes are TRBV7-9 and TRBJ1-5; D is undetermined. The V gene lost 4 bases and the J gene lost 4 bases, with 8 bases spanning the gap. The CDR3 is 13 residues long. Per the germline V gene, CDR1 is SEHNR and CDR2 is FQNEAQ (reference sequence). DNA for the CDR3: TGTGCCAGCAGCTGGACTGAGAATCAGCCCCAGCATTTT. Its translation: CASSWTENQPQHF. Combining the CDR3 with reference TRBV7-9 and TRBJ1-5 gives the whole variable domain DTGVSQNPRHKITKRGQNVTFRCDPISEHNRLYWYRQTLGQGPEFLTYFQNEAQLEKSRLLSDRFSAERPKGSFSTLEIQRTEQGDSAMYLCASSWTENQPQHFGDGTRLSIL.

The J gene is TRBJ1-6, the V gene TRBV7-9, with D possibly matching TRBD1 (6 bases). There are 14 residues in the CDR3. V was shortened by 5 bases and J by 8 bases, with 13 bases between the two germline ends. The germline V gene has CDR1 SEHNR and CDR2 FQNEAQ (reference sequence). The CDR3 sequence: CASSGGLGDSPLHF. The DNA of the CDR3 is TGTGCCAGCAGCGGGGGCCTTGGGGATTCACCCCTCCACTTT.

The J gene is TRBJ1-4, the V gene TRBV9, with 7 bases aligning to TRBD1. CDR3 length equals 17 residues. After removal of 5 bases from V and 0 bases from J, the junction contained 10 bases not matched to a gene. Germline lookup yields CDR1 SGDLS and CDR2 YYNGEE. The CDR3 region is CASRNRDSRPTNEKLFF. The CDR3 DNA follows: TGTGCCAGCAGGAACCGGGACAGTCGCCCAACTAATGAAAAACTGTTTTTT.

The chain employs TRBV9 and TRBJ2-2; possibly TRBD1 for D (5 bases). Germline CDR1 and CDR2: SGDLS and YYNGEE. V shed 2 bases and J shed 3 bases, with 14 bases lying between them. The CDR3 is made up of 16 amino acids. CDR3 region: CASSVLGRADTGELFF. The CDR3 bases are TGTGCCAGCAGCGTTTTGGGCAGGGCTGACACCGGGGAGCTGTTTTTT.

V and J are TRBV4-2 and TRBJ2-1; D might be TRBD2 (6 bases). This CDR3 has 16 amino acids. Germline loops: CDR1 LGHNA, CDR2 YNFKEQ. The V end lost 0 bases, the J end lost 2 bases, and 11 bases lay between the germline ends. The CDR3 bases are TGTGCCAGCAGCCAAGAACGACTAGGGGCCTACAATGAGCAGTTCTTC. This encodes CASSQERLGAYNEQFF.

In its sample, this clone was seen once. The rearrangement joins TRBV27 to TRBJ2-7, with 12 bases aligning to TRBD2. Per the germline V gene, CDR1 is MNHEY and CDR2 is SMNVEV (reference sequence). Germline trimming cut 6 bases from V and 5 bases from J; bases unmatched to any gene: 11. The CDR3 totals 16 residues. CDR3 in amino acids: CASSPISSGRADEQYF. DNA for the CDR3: TGTGCCAGCAGCCCAATCTCTAGCGGGAGGGCCGACGAGCAGTACTTC.

V usage is TRBV11-2 and J usage is TRBJ2-1, with 8 bases that match TRBD2. V lost 6 bases, J lost 7 bases, and 8 bases stayed unmatched. Germline lookup yields CDR1 SGHAT and CDR2 FQNNGV. CDR3 size: 14 residues. The CDR3: CASSPERELNEQFF. CDR3 nucleotides: TGTGCCAGCAGTCCGGAGCGGGAGTTAAATGAGCAGTTCTTC.

The rearrangement uses TRBV11-2 and TRBJ2-1; D possibly corresponds to TRBD2 (6 bases). This CDR3 is 17 amino acids long. V lost 0 bases and J 8 bases, leaving 20 bases between the germline ends. The germline V gene encodes CDR1 SGHAT and CDR2 FQNNGV. In nucleotides, the CDR3 is TGTGCCAGCAGCTTAGATCTCGGACTAAGGGGTACTGATGAGCAGTTCTTC. This codes for CASSLDLGLRGTDEQFF.

The chain is built from TRBV7-2 and TRBJ2-3; TRBD1 matches at 9 bases. The CDR3 contains 15 residues. The germline CDR1 and CDR2 sequences are SGHTA and FQGNSA. V gave up 5 bases and J gave up 2 bases; unmatched junction bases: 5. The CDR3 loop is CASSRTGDDTDTQYF. DNA for the CDR3: TGTGCCAGCAGCCGGACAGGGGACGACACAGATACGCAGTATTTT.

The chain has TRBV27 and TRBJ1-5; 7 nucleotides line up with TRBD1. Germline CDR1 reads MNHEY; CDR2 reads SMNVEV (reference sequence). Unmatched junction bases numbered 7, after V lost 2 bases and J lost 6 bases. The CDR3 length is 15 residues. The CDR3 region has the DNA TGTGCCAGCAGTTTAGGGACAGCCAGCGGTCAGCCCCAGCATTTT. This translates into CASSLGTASGQPQHF.

V is TRBV5-1 and J is TRBJ2-1, with D perhaps TRBD2 (5 bases). The length of the CDR3 is 12 residues. Germline values: CDR1 SGHRS, CDR2 YFSETQ. The V end lost 5 bases, the J end lost 7 bases, and 10 bases lay between the germline ends. The CDR3 protein is CASRTDWNEQFF. CDR3 nucleotide sequence: TGCGCCAGCAGGACGGACTGGAATGAGCAGTTCTTC.

V gene TRBV10-1 combines with J gene TRBJ1-1, with 8 positions matching TRBD1. The trim removed 8 bases at V and 0 bases at J, leaving 5 bases unmatched. The CDR3 is 14 residues long. CDR1 is WNHNN and CDR2 is SYGVQD in the germline V gene (reference sequence). CDR3 residues: CASQGARLNTEAFF. The CDR3 DNA is TGCGCCAGCCAGGGGGCGCGGTTGAACACTGAAGCTTTCTTT.

The chain combines TRBV6-5 with TRBJ2-3; D perhaps matches TRBD2 (7 bases). The length of the CDR3 is 13 residues. Germline-derived CDR1 and CDR2 are MNHEY and SVGAGI. V gave up 7 bases and J gave up 5 bases, with 13 bases separating them. The CDR3 sequence is CASKGGGQDTQYF. DNA of the CDR3: TGTGCCAGCAAGGGGGGGGGTCAAGATACGCAGTATTTT.